Below are 19 T cell receptor beta chains sequenced from a single sample in a study of T-cell reconstitution after alpha-beta-depleted transplantation in children. The TCRbeta library incorporated unique molecular identifiers. TCRdb re-called the PCR reads with MiXCR, one entry per CDR3 protein. Here the sample spans 44,000 or so distinct CDR3 sequences, approximately 8.7% being singletons. The starting material was PBMCs, mostly from graft donor cells, obtained 60 days after TCRalphabeta/CD19-depleted stem cell transplant. The origin of the receptors is a male patient between 2 and 10 years old who had a stem cell transplant for chronic granulomatous disease, so the T cells may come from the graft donor.

This clonotype was counted ten times or more. V usage is TRBV29-1 and J usage is TRBJ1-2; tentative D call: TRBD1 (5 bases). The CDR3 runs 15 residues. V lost 4 bases and J lost 5, with 20 bases in between. Germline CDR1 and CDR2: SQVTM and ANQGSEA. CDR3 coding DNA: TGCAGCGTTGCTCCATTACTCAGGGATGGGTATGGCTACACCTTC. Its protein is CSVAPLLRDGYGYTF.

The V and J genes are TRBV6-2 or TRBV6-3 and TRBJ2-3; the match to TRBD2 covers 8 bases. The CDR3 sequence is 11 residues long. Germline trimming cut 7 bases from V and 11 bases from J; bases unmatched to any gene: 5. Germline values: CDR1 MNHEY, CDR2 SVGEGT. CDR3 region: CASNPGTRQYF. DNA for the CDR3: TGTGCCAGCAACCCCGGGACTAGGCAGTATTTT.

This clonotype was seen more than once but under ten times. V and J are TRBV19 and TRBJ2-6; no clear D gene. Trimming stripped 7 bases from V and 3 bases from J, with 7 bases between. CDR3 length equals 13 residues. Germline V CDR1 and CDR2: LNHDA, SQIVND (reference sequence). The CDR3 loop is CASMGYGANVLTF. CDR3 DNA sequence: TGTGCCAGTATGGGGTATGGGGCCAACGTCCTGACTTTC.

The V call is TRBV18, the J call TRBJ2-7, with TRBD1 identical over 10 bases. The CDR3 totals 17 residues. Trimming at V came to 3 bases and at J to 2 bases, leaving 10 bases not matched to a gene. The germline V gene encodes CDR1 KGHSH and CDR2 LQKENI. CDR3 region: CASSPPLGQGGTYEQYF. Here the CDR3 DNA reads TGTGCCAGCTCACCTCCCCTCGGACAGGGGGGGACCTACGAGCAGTACTTC.

There are many counts of this clonotype. V is TRBV20-1 and J is TRBJ2-7; 10 positions match TRBD2. The germline V gene encodes CDR1 DFQATT and CDR2 SNEGSKA (reference sequence). The CDR3 loop spans 15 amino acids. Trimming cost V 2 bases and J 3 bases; bases outside gene matches: 7. This chain's CDR3 is CSARPTSGLIYEQYF. CDR3 sequence (DNA): TGCAGTGCTAGACCGACTAGCGGGTTGATCTACGAGCAGTACTTC.

This clonotype was counted ten times or more. The CDR3: CSAREGLAGLNEQFF. DNA of the CDR3: TGCAGTGCTAGAGAGGGACTAGCGGGGTTAAATGAGCAGTTCTTC. The rearrangement uses TRBV20-1 and TRBJ2-1; 13 bases fit TRBD2. CDR3 size: 15 residues. CDR1 is DFQATT and CDR2 is SNEGSKA in the germline V gene (reference sequence). V lost 0 bases to trimming and J lost 7 bases; unmatched junction nucleotides: 3.

The table lists this clonotype with a few counts. The chain is built from TRBV7-6 and TRBJ2-3, with 7 nucleotides matching TRBD2. The germline CDR1 and CDR2 sequences are SGHVS and FNYEAQ. The CDR3 is 16 residues long. The V segment lost 2 bases and the J segment 2 bases; nucleotides outside the gene matches: 7. The DNA of the CDR3 is TGTGCCAGCAGCTTAACCGGGAGCGGGACCACAGATACGCAGTATTTT. Amino acids: CASSLTGSGTTDTQYF.

This clonotype was found a few times. The gene calls are TRBV30 and TRBJ2-7, with D uncertain. V was shortened by 2 bases and J by 3 bases, with 5 bases between the two germline ends. Germline V gene data show CDR1 as GTSNPN and CDR2 as SVGIG (reference sequence). The length of the CDR3 is 11 residues. The CDR3 loop reads CAWSLIYEQYF. In DNA, the CDR3 is TGTGCCTGGAGTTTAATCTACGAGCAGTACTTC.

In DNA form, the CDR3 reads TGCAGTGCTAGAGATACAGGGGTTTTCCGGACTAGCGGGGCCTACAATGAGCAGTTCTTC. It is translated as CSARDTGVFRTSGAYNEQFF. This sequence joins TRBV20-1 and TRBJ2-1; TRBD2 agrees at 12 bases. Germline CDR1 reads DFQATT; CDR2 reads SNEGSKA (reference sequence). V was pared by 0 bases and J by 2 bases, with 14 bases of the junction left unmatched. The CDR3 runs 20 residues.

This clonotype was seen repeatedly, ten times or more. The rearrangement uses TRBV9 and TRBJ2-1; D gene ambiguous. CDR1 and CDR2 (germline): SGDLS, YYNGEE. V lost 0 bases and J lost 2, with 9 bases in between. The CDR3 loop spans 15 amino acids. The CDR3 sequence: CASSVEGYPYNEQFF. Here the CDR3 DNA reads TGTGCCAGCAGCGTAGAAGGGTACCCCTACAATGAGCAGTTCTTC.

This clonotype was recorded many times. V usage is TRBV20-1 and J usage is TRBJ2-3; 8 nucleotides line up with TRBD2. Germline V lookup: CDR1 DFQATT, CDR2 SNEGSKA (reference sequence). The CDR3 is 15 residues long. The trim removed 6 bases at V and 6 bases at J, leaving 14 bases unmatched. The CDR3 nucleotides are TGCAGTGCAGCCCCATACGGGAGGGCCGCGGATACGCAGTATTTT. This gives the protein CSAAPYGRAADTQYF.

V usage is TRBV3-1 and J usage is TRBJ2-3; the D gene is possibly TRBD2 (5 bases). Between the trimmed V and J ends, which lost 4 bases and 3 bases, there was a span of 5 bases. This CDR3 region has 12 residues. Germline values: CDR1 LGHDT, CDR2 YNNKEL (reference sequence). CDR3 DNA: TGTGCCAGCAGCCGAGGGACAGATACGCAGTATTTT. It yields the protein CASSRGTDTQYF.

In this sample, this clonotype turned up many times. The chain uses TRBV5-5 and TRBJ2-1, with TRBD1 matching over 12 bases. CDR1 and CDR2 from the germline V gene are SGHKS and YYEKEE (reference sequence). V shed 4 bases and J 7 bases; nucleotides not matched to a gene: 6. The CDR3 consists of 15 residues. In DNA, the CDR3 is TGTGCCAGCAGCGTCCGGGACAGGGGGCTGAATGAGCAGTTCTTC. This gives the protein CASSVRDRGLNEQFF. The variable domain in full, completed from reference TRBV5-5 and TRBJ2-1, reads DAGVTQSPTHLIKTRGQQVTLRCSPISGHKSVSWYQQVLGQGPQFIFQYYEKEERGRGNFPDRFSARQFPNYSSELNVNALLLGDSALYLCASSVRDRGLNEQFFGPGTRLTVL.

At least ten counts were recorded for this clonotype. V gene TRBV20-1 combines with J gene TRBJ2-1, with 7 bases fitting TRBD2. The CDR3 contains 16 residues. From germline, CDR1 is DFQATT and CDR2 SNEGSKA (reference sequence). V lost 0 bases and J lost 9; bases outside the gene matches: 14. As DNA, the CDR3 is TGCAGTGCTAGAGAAGTCGGGCCGGGAGCGGGGAGTGAGCAGTTCTTC. The encoded protein is CSAREVGPGAGSEQFF.

This clonotype was recorded many times. J is TRBJ1-2 and V is TRBV7-9; 11 positions agree with TRBD1. The CDR3 has 15 amino acids. Trimming removed 5 bases from V and 2 bases from J; junction bases left unmatched: 4. Germline-derived CDR1 and CDR2 are SEHNR and FQNEAQ (reference sequence). CDR3 sequence (DNA): TGTGCCAGCAGCCTTGGGACAGGGGGAAACTATGGCTACACCTTC. Protein product: CASSLGTGGNYGYTF.

The gene calls are TRBV19 and TRBJ2-1, with D maybe TRBD2 (6 bases). CDR1 and CDR2 from the germline V gene are LNHDA and SQIVND (reference sequence). V lost 5 bases and J 4 bases, leaving 21 bases between the germline ends. This CDR3 spans 17 amino acids. The CDR3 coding sequence is TGTGCCAGTAGTCAAGGGAAGGTAGGAGGGGCGTACAATGAGCAGTTCTTC. Translating gives CASSQGKVGGAYNEQFF.

This clonotype was recorded at least ten times. The junction shows a germline mismatch at one end, possibly a read error. The J gene is TRBJ2-3, the V gene TRBV5-1, with unresolved D. The CDR3 is 11 residues long. Germline V gene sequence: CDR1 SGHRS, CDR2 YFSETQ. CDR3 nucleotides: TGTGCCAGCAGTTTGGCAGATACGCAGTATTTT. Its protein product is CASSLADTQYF.

This clonotype was observed a handful of times. Written as DNA, the CDR3 is TGCGCCAGCAGCTTGGGGTACAGGGCCTCTGGAAACACCATATATTTT. Amino acids: CASSLGYRASGNTIYF. This rearrangement joins TRBV5-1 to TRBJ1-3, with a tentative D call TRBD1 (6 bases). Per germline, CDR1 SGHRS and CDR2 YFSETQ. The CDR3 sequence is 16 residues long. The ends were cut back, 0 bases at V and 0 bases at J, with 10 bases in the middle.

This clonotype was seen repeatedly, ten times or more. This chain links TRBV11-2 with TRBJ2-1; D not certain. Trimming left V 5 bases short and J 3 bases short, with 17 bases between. The CDR3 covers 16 residues. Germline V lookup: CDR1 SGHAT, CDR2 FQNNGV. The CDR3, as DNA: TGTGCCAGCAGCCTCCCCTTCGAGCACCGCTACAATGAGCAGTTCTTC. This translates into CASSLPFEHRYNEQFF.